Sequencing of this TCR beta chain was carried out in a study of resident and recirculating memory T cells in vitiligo. This clone is classed as medium-sized (0.01 to 0.1%). Generated by immunoSEQ multiplex PCR, the TCRdb table keeps only in-frame clones and is missing some. The sample includes 40,000 to 50,000 clones, 85% to 95% of them seen just once. The sequence was collected from a male donor with vitiligo. Sequencing was carried out using blood.

The CDR3 bases are TGTGCCAGCAGCTTAGCTAGCGGGGCCCGTACCACAGATACGCAGTATTTT. Translated, it gives CASSLASGARTTDTQYF. The chain links TRBV7-9 to TRBJ2-3; TRBD2 aligns across 8 bases. The germline V gene has CDR1 SEHNR and CDR2 FQNEAQ (reference sequence). The ends lost 0 bases at V and 2 bases at J; junction bases unmatched: 7. This CDR3 has 17 residues.